This TCR beta chain was obtained from a study of Ad26.COV2.S vaccination and SARS-CoV-2 variants. At the level of the study: Enrolled in COV1001, the donor was in the Ad26.COV2.S trial arm, which received the vaccine.

Treatment reported: around 19 received Ad26.COV2.S at low or high dose, single or two shots; 5 received placebo; per-sample allocation not given. The samples date from day 63 after the first vaccine or placebo injection. Measured with immunoSEQ multiplex PCR; TCRdb has only the in-frame clones, and not every one. The sample includes roughly 460,000 clones, 89% of them seen just once. V lost 3 bases to trimming and J lost 0 bases; unmatched junction nucleotides: 4. Germline CDR1 SGDLS, CDR2 YYNGEE. The CDR3 spans 15 residues. The receptor was isolated from a person between 18 and 60 years old who received the Ad26.COV2.S COVID-19 vaccine or a placebo. This specimen consisted of peripheral blood, obtained in a trial of Ad26.COV2.S vaccine versus placebo. This sequence joins TRBV9 and TRBJ2-7; 9 nucleotides match TRBD1. The CDR3 sequence: CASSGGTGPSYEQYF. The CDR3 DNA follows: TGTGCCAGCAGCGGAGGGACAGGGCCCTCCTACGAGCAGTACTTC.